The 18 T cell receptor beta chains below were found in one sample sequenced in a study of cytomegalovirus exposure and HLA in healthy donors. Amplification used 60 Vbeta primers and 13 Jbeta primers. The table came from immunoSEQ multiplex PCR; TCRdb's copy has only in-frame clones and leaves some out. The sample has some 150,000 clones; roughly 70% are singletons. The specimen sequenced was PBMCs. Receptors originate from a young man in good health and CMV-seropositive.

This clone has more than one count but fewer than ten. The chain carries TRBV27 and TRBJ2-3, with 8 bases matching TRBD2. This CDR3 has 18 amino acids. Germline-derived CDR1 and CDR2 are MNHEY and SMNVEV (reference sequence). J gave up 1 base and V 5 bases, and 14 bases lay outside the gene matches. DNA of the CDR3: TGTGCCAGCAGTCTTAGGCGGCGGGGGGTAGATGGCACAGATACGCAGTATTTT. Protein: CASSLRRRGVDGTDTQYF.

The chain is built from TRBV5-1 and TRBJ2-7; TRBD1 might be the D (6 bases). There are 15 residues in the CDR3. V lost 7 bases, J lost 2 bases, and 19 bases lay in between. Germline CDR1 reads SGHRS; CDR2 reads YFSETQ. The CDR3 loop is CASALGPGETYEQYF. The CDR3 DNA is TGCGCCAGCGCGTTAGGCCCAGGGGAAACCTACGAGCAGTACTTC.

The sample holds a few counts of this clone. This rearrangement joins TRBV19 to TRBJ2-3; tentative D call: TRBD1 (6 bases). The V gene lost 3 bases and the J gene lost 6 bases, with 16 bases spanning the gap. The V gene's germline CDR1 is LNHDA and CDR2 SQIVND (reference sequence). The CDR3 loop spans 15 amino acids. CDR3 nucleotides: TGTGCCAGTAGTATTTCCGCCAGGGGTGGCGATACGCAGTATTTT. As protein: CASSISARGGDTQYF.

The chain carries TRBV30 and TRBJ2-2; tentative D call: TRBD2 (6 bases). Germline V CDR1 and CDR2: GTSNPN, SVGIG (reference sequence). V lost 7 bases and J lost 4, with 19 bases in between. The length of the CDR3 is 15 residues. CDR3 in DNA: TGTGCCTACCAAACGGGGGTTTATCCCACCGGGGAGCTGTTTTTT. Its protein product is CAYQTGVYPTGELFF.

This clone was recorded a few times. The chain has TRBV5-6 and TRBJ2-7; no clear D. V was pared by 0 bases and J by 0 bases, with 7 bases between. Germline lookup yields CDR1 SGHDT and CDR2 YYEEEE. CDR3 length equals 14 residues. The CDR3 loop is CASSLGFISYEQYF. The CDR3, as DNA: TGTGCCAGCAGCTTGGGTTTCATCTCCTACGAGCAGTACTTC.

This clone showed up just a few times. The V and J genes are TRBV6-4 and TRBJ1-1, with D unclear. The ends were cut back, 4 bases at V and 1 base at J, with 7 bases in the middle. Germline V gene lookup returns CDR1 MRHNA and CDR2 SNTAGT. The CDR3 covers 13 residues. The CDR3 region has the DNA TGTGCCAGCAGTGTCCGGGAGAACACTGAAGCTTTCTTT. Its translation is CASSVRENTEAFF.

This rearrangement joins TRBV18 to TRBJ2-5, with unresolved D. Trimming removed 2 bases at V and 1 base at J, with 8 bases between. Germline V gives CDR1 KGHSH, CDR2 LQKENI. The CDR3 spans 14 residues. The CDR3 nucleotides read TGTGCCAGCTCACCAATAACAACCCAAGAGACCCAGTACTTC. Its protein product is CASSPITTQETQYF.

This clone was found a few times. The chain uses TRBV7-8 and TRBJ2-5, with 8 bases lining up with TRBD2. Germline loops: CDR1 SGHVS, CDR2 FQNEAQ. The CDR3 runs to 15 residues. V lost 5 bases to trimming and J lost 1 base; unmatched junction nucleotides: 6. The CDR3 sequence: CASSPLTSAQETQYF. The CDR3 DNA reads TGTGCCAGCAGCCCCCTGACTAGCGCCCAAGAGACCCAGTACTTC. The full variable domain, completed using reference TRBV7-8 and TRBJ2-5, is GAGVSQSPRYKVAKRGQDVALRCDPISGHVSLFWYQQALGQGPEFLTYFQNEAQLDKSGLPSDRFFAERPEGSVSTLKIQRTQQEDSAVYLCASSPLTSAQETQYFGPGTRLLVL.

The count of this clone is one. This chain connects TRBV5-3 to TRBJ2-1; a weak D match, TRBD1 (6 bases). TRBV5-3 is placed among ORFs of uncertain function. This CDR3 is 15 amino acids long. V was clipped by 2 bases and J by 2 bases, with 11 bases between them. CDR3 amino acids: CARSFGQKTYNEQFF. The CDR3 DNA sequence: TGTGCCAGAAGCTTCGGACAGAAGACCTACAATGAGCAGTTCTTC.

J is TRBJ2-4 and V is TRBV5-1; 9 bases align to TRBD1. In germline, CDR1 is SGHRS, CDR2 YFSETQ. The CDR3 contains 17 residues. Unmatched junction bases numbered 9, after V lost 5 bases and J lost 0 bases. CDR3 sequence (DNA): TGCGCCAGCAGTTTTGGACAGGGGCGACTAGCCAAAAACATTCAGTACTTC. Translated, it gives CASSFGQGRLAKNIQYF.

The V and J genes are TRBV6-6 and TRBJ2-3; 7 bases map to TRBD2. The V segment lost 2 bases and the J segment 3 bases; nucleotides outside the gene matches: 5. The CDR3 runs to 15 residues. CDR1 and CDR2 from the germline V gene are MNHNY and SVGAGI (reference sequence). The chain's CDR3 is CASSYEGGPTDTQYF. In nucleotides, the CDR3 is TGTGCCAGCAGTTACGAGGGAGGGCCGACAGATACGCAGTATTTT.

As DNA, the CDR3 is TGTGCCAGCAGTTTGAGCTCCTACAATGAGCAGTTCTTC. It specifies CASSLSSYNEQFF. V gene TRBV27 combines with J gene TRBJ2-1; D not certain. CDR3 length: 13 residues. Trimming left V 3 bases short and J 0 bases short, with 3 bases between. Germline V gene sequence: CDR1 MNHEY, CDR2 SMNVEV (reference sequence).

The chain combines TRBV5-1 with TRBJ2-5; D is uncertain. Germline CDR1 reads SGHRS; CDR2 reads YFSETQ. This CDR3 is built from 13 residues. Trimming stripped 0 bases from V and 3 bases from J, with 6 bases between. The CDR3 sequence: CASSLGAEETQYF. CDR3 nucleotides: TGCGCCAGCAGCTTGGGGGCAGAAGAGACCCAGTACTTC.

For the CDR3, the DNA is TGTGCCAGCAGCTCAGCCCACCCGGGACAGGGGTATCAGCCCCAGCATTTT. This encodes CASSSAHPGQGYQPQHF. This chain uses TRBV7-2 with TRBJ1-5, with 10 bases that match TRBD1. The germline gives CDR1 SGHTA, CDR2 FQGNSA. This CDR3 region has 17 residues. V lost 4 bases to trimming and J lost 5 bases; unmatched junction nucleotides: 11.

The V gene is TRBV11-1, the J gene TRBJ1-4; a possible D gene is TRBD1 (5 bases). Trimming took off 3 bases at V and 8 bases at J, with 13 bases between the two ends. Per germline, CDR1 SGHAT and CDR2 FQDESV (reference sequence). The CDR3 is 14 residues long. Here the CDR3 reads CASSLTRGSEKLFF. CDR3 coding DNA: TGTGCCAGCAGCTTGACGCGGGGGTCCGAAAAACTGTTTTTT.

The V and J genes are TRBV5-1 and TRBJ1-3; 7 bases match TRBD1. J lost 1 base, V lost 0 bases, and 13 bases had no gene match. Per the germline V gene, CDR1 is SGHRS and CDR2 is YFSETQ. The CDR3 contains 19 residues. This CDR3 is CASSLGPGTAVFSGNTIYF. The CDR3 region has the DNA TGCGCCAGCAGCTTGGGACCCGGGACAGCAGTCTTTTCTGGAAACACCATATATTTT.

The V and J genes are TRBV30 and TRBJ1-3; D not resolved. V was shortened by 0 bases and J by 0 bases, with 9 bases between the two germline ends. This CDR3 comprises 15 residues. The germline V gene encodes CDR1 GTSNPN and CDR2 SVGIG (reference sequence). CDR3 protein: CAWSVGLASGNTIYF. The CDR3 DNA reads TGTGCCTGGAGTGTAGGACTGGCCTCTGGAAACACCATATATTTT.

This rearrangement joins TRBV5-4 to TRBJ1-1, with unresolved D. Trimming pared 3 bases from V and 0 bases from J, leaving 9 bases between. The CDR3 spans 14 residues. CDR1 SGHNT and CDR2 YYREEE come from the germline V gene (reference sequence). CDR3 amino acids: CASSSGGMNTEAFF. In DNA, the CDR3 is TGTGCCAGCAGCTCTGGAGGCATGAACACTGAAGCTTTCTTT. The full variable domain, rest sourced from reference TRBV5-4 and TRBJ1-1, is ETGVTQSPTHLIKTRGQQVTLRCSSQSGHNTVSWYQQALGQGPQFIFQYYREEENGRGNFPPRFSGLQFPNYSSELNVNALELDDSALYLCASSSGGMNTEAFFGQGTRLTVV.